This TCR beta chain was captured by sequencing in a study of blood T cell repertoires in COVID-19. This CDR3 comprises 15 residues. Germline CDR1 is SGHAT and CDR2 is FQDESV (reference sequence). J gave up 2 bases and V 5 bases, and 6 bases lay outside the gene matches. Followed over time, Seattle patients had been enrolled while infection was active. Clones were sequenced by immunoSEQ multiplex PCR, and TCRdb holds only the in-frame ones, with some missing. The sample records roughly 320,000 clones, nearly 90% being singletons. V gene TRBV11-1 combines with J gene TRBJ2-3; TRBD2 agrees at 8 bases. Material for sequencing was peripheral blood. This TCR was recovered from a woman aged 25 to 39 with COVID-19, enrolled during active disease. The CDR3 coding sequence is TGTGCCAGCAGCATTTACGGGGGGGCCACAGATACGCAGTATTTT. It yields the protein CASSIYGGATDTQYF.